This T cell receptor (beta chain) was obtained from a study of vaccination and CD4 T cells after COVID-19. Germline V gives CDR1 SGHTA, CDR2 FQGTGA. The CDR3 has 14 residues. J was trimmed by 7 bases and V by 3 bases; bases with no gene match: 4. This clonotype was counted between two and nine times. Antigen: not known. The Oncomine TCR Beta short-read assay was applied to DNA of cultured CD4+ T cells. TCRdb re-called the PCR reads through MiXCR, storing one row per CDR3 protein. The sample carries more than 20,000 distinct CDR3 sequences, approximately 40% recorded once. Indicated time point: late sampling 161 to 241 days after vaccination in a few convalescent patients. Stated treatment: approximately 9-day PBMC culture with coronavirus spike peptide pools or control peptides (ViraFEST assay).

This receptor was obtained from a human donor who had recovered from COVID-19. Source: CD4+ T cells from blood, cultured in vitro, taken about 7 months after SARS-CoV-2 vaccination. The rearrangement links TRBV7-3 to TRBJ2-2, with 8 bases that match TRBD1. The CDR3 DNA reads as TGTGCCAGCAGCTTTGGACAGGGTAGCGGGGAGCTGTTTTTT. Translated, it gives CASSFGQGSGELFF. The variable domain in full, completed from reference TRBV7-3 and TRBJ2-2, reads GAGVSQTPSNKVTEKGKYVELRCDPISGHTALYWYRQSLGQGPEFLIYFQGTGAADDSGLPNDRFFAVRPEGSVSTLKIQRTERGDSAVYLCASSFGQGSGELFFGEGSRLTVL.